The 23 T cell receptor beta chains below come from one sample, sequenced in a study of T cell repertoires and HLA-DP antigens. These receptors lack a known antigen. Method: immunoSEQ multiplex PCR; TCRdb's copy keeps in-frame clones and lacks some. The sample has approximately 100,000 clones; around nine tenths are singletons. Sample: CD4+ T cells from PBMCs. These receptors all stem from a man aged 50-59 years in good health and CMV-seronegative.

The V and J genes are TRBV28 and TRBJ1-4; 12 nucleotides match TRBD1. The CDR3 covers 18 residues. Trimming removed 5 bases from V and 2 bases from J; junction bases left unmatched: 9. Germline V gene sequence: CDR1 MDHEN, CDR2 SYDVKM. DNA of the CDR3: TGTGCCAGCAGTCGGTTCGGGGGACAGGGGGCTACTAATGAAAAACTGTTTTTT. This codes for CASSRFGGQGATNEKLFF.

Concerning this clone itself: One end of the junction fails to match germline, which may point to a read error. This chain joins TRBV6-8 and TRBJ1-3; D is unresolved. CDR1 and CDR2 from the germline V gene are MNHGY and SAAAGT. The CDR3 is 14 residues long. The CDR3 here is CASTQGLSGNTIHF. The CDR3 DNA reads as TGTGCCAGCACCCAAGGTCTCTCTGGAAACACCATACATTTT.

V and J are TRBV27 and TRBJ2-3, with D unresolved. Germline CDR1 reads MNHEY; CDR2 reads SMNVEV (reference sequence). V was clipped by 6 bases and J by 6 bases, with 7 bases between them. The length of the CDR3 is 11 residues. CDR3 DNA: TGTGCCAGCAGGATCCGGGATACGCAGTATTTT. This codes for CASRIRDTQYF.

The gene calls are TRBV10-1 and TRBJ2-7, with 10 bases identical to TRBD2. With 1 base clipped from V and 5 bases from J, the junction kept 8 bases outside the gene matches. This CDR3 spans 16 amino acids. Per the germline V gene, CDR1 is WNHNN and CDR2 is SYGVQD (reference sequence). The CDR3 DNA sequence: TGCGCCAGCAGTGAGTGGCCTAGCGGGAGTAGCGACGAGCAGTACTTC. Its protein product is CASSEWPSGSSDEQYF.

V and J are TRBV11-2 and TRBJ1-2, with 7 positions matching TRBD1. The CDR3 loop spans 15 amino acids. The V gene end was trimmed by 0 bases and the J gene end by 4 bases; junction bases not matched to a gene: 5. The germline V gene encodes CDR1 SGHAT and CDR2 FQNNGV. CDR3 loop: CASSLDLGGFYGYTF. The CDR3 DNA reads TGTGCCAGCAGCTTAGATCTAGGGGGCTTCTATGGCTACACCTTC.

With regard to this clone: One end of the junction fails to match germline, which may point to a read error. J is TRBJ2-3 and V is TRBV7-7, with D perhaps matching TRBD1 (8 bases). Germline V gene sequence: CDR1 SSHAT, CDR2 FNYEAQ (reference sequence). CDR3 length: 16 amino acids. In DNA, the CDR3 is TGTGCTAGCAGCAGCGGGACAGGCGGATTACAGGGGACGCAGTATTTT. Translation: CASSSGTGGLQGTQYF.

V gene TRBV11-2 combines with J gene TRBJ2-5; D is uncertain. Trimming removed 7 bases at V and 6 bases at J, with 15 bases between. This CDR3 has 13 residues. Germline lookup yields CDR1 SGHAT and CDR2 FQNNGV. DNA of the CDR3: TGTGCCAGCACCCCGCGAGTGGTAAAGACCCAGTACTTC. It specifies CASTPRVVKTQYF. The full variable domain, in which reference TRBV11-2 and TRBJ2-5 provide the parts outside the CDR3, is EAGVAQSPRYKIIEKRQSVAFWCNPISGHATLYWYQQILGQGPKLLIQFQNNGVVDDSQLPKDRFSAERLKGVDSTLKIQPAKLEDSAVYLCASTPRVVKTQYFGPGTRLLVL.

The chain couples TRBV5-4 to TRBJ2-6; D ambiguous. With 4 bases removed from V and 0 bases from J, the gap between germline ends came to 14 bases. The CDR3 consists of 17 residues. Germline V gives CDR1 SGHNT, CDR2 YYREEE (reference sequence). The CDR3 loop reads CASSLSGRFSGANVLTF. The CDR3 DNA follows: TGTGCCAGCAGCCTTTCCGGACGGTTCTCTGGGGCCAACGTCCTGACTTTC.

This clone was seen once. The chain is built from TRBV11-3 and TRBJ2-1; TRBD2 aligns across 9 bases. Germline CDR1 and CDR2: SGHNT and YENEEA. Trimming cost V 6 bases and J 5 bases; bases outside gene matches: 2. This CDR3 is 13 amino acids long. CDR3 sequence (DNA): TGTGCCAGCAGTCTAGCGGGGAACAATGAGCAGTTCTTC. It translates to CASSLAGNNEQFF.

The CDR3 bases are TGCAGCGTTGAATACCCGAGCTCCTACAATGAGCAGTTCTTC. This codes for CSVEYPSSYNEQFF. The J gene is TRBJ2-1, the V gene TRBV29-1, with D unresolved. Trimming took off 2 bases at V and 0 bases at J, with 8 bases between the two ends. CDR1 is SQVTM, CDR2 ANQGSEA, per germline. This CDR3 is built from 14 residues.

Here the CDR3 reads CASSMRGGGEKLFF. The CDR3 DNA is TGTGCCAGTAGTATGAGGGGCGGCGGTGAAAAACTGTTTTTT. The chain couples TRBV19 to TRBJ1-4; a weak D match, TRBD1 (5 bases). Per germline, CDR1 LNHDA and CDR2 SQIVND (reference sequence). The CDR3 is 14 residues long. V was cut by 3 bases and J by 7 bases, with 12 bases left in between.

This chain uses TRBV6-5 with TRBJ2-3; tentative D call: TRBD2 (6 bases). Between the trimmed V and J ends, which lost 8 bases and 4 bases, there was a span of 16 bases. CDR1 MNHEY and CDR2 SVGAGI come from the germline V gene. CDR3 length: 14 amino acids. In DNA, the CDR3 is TGTGCCAGCCGGTTGGGCCGGGGGTCAGATACGCAGTATTTT. Translating gives CASRLGRGSDTQYF.

This chain connects TRBV7-6 to TRBJ2-1, with TRBD2 as a possible D gene (5 bases). CDR1 is SGHVS, CDR2 FNYEAQ, per germline. The CDR3 totals 16 residues. V shed 7 bases and J shed 1 base, with 17 bases lying between them. The DNA for the CDR3 is TGTGCCAGCAACCCGCGAGGAGGCTATTCCTACAATGAGCAGTTCTTC. It is translated as CASNPRGGYSYNEQFF.

The chain couples TRBV14 to TRBJ2-2, with no clear D. The ends were cut back, 2 bases at V and 0 bases at J, with 25 bases in the middle. From germline, CDR1 is SGHDN and CDR2 FVKESK. The CDR3 covers 21 residues. The CDR3 sequence: CASSQLDWAPWAQANTGELFF. The CDR3 coding sequence is TGTGCCAGCAGCCAACTTGATTGGGCCCCTTGGGCCCAAGCGAACACCGGGGAGCTGTTTTTT.

CDR3 bases: TGTGCCAGCAGCCAAGGGGTCTGGAATTCACCCCTCCACTTT. This gives the protein CASSQGVWNSPLHF. This sequence joins TRBV14 and TRBJ1-6; unclear D gene. Germline V gene lookup returns CDR1 SGHDN and CDR2 FVKESK. The CDR3 is 14 residues long. V was clipped by 1 base and J by 7 bases, with 8 bases between them.

The DNA for the CDR3 is TGTGCCAGCAGTTTGACAGGGGGCGCGGATAATTCACCCCTCCACTTT. Its translation: CASSLTGGADNSPLHF. The genes are TRBV5-6 and TRBJ1-6, with 10 nucleotides matching TRBD1. CDR1 and CDR2 (germline): SGHDT, YYEEEE. This CDR3 contains 16 residues. The ends lost 5 bases at V and 5 bases at J; junction bases unmatched: 7.

The chain employs TRBV7-2 and TRBJ2-7; D is possibly TRBD1 (6 bases). CDR3 length: 17 amino acids. Per germline, CDR1 SGHTA and CDR2 FQGNSA. V lost 1 base and J 0 bases, leaving 16 bases between the germline ends. As DNA, the CDR3 is TGTGCCAGCAGCTTAGACGAGGCCAGGGGAATCTCCTACGAGCAGTACTTC. Protein product: CASSLDEARGISYEQYF.

The chain joins TRBV30 to TRBJ1-2, with D maybe TRBD1 (5 bases). The CDR3 runs 16 residues. CDR1 is GTSNPN and CDR2 is SVGIG in the germline V gene (reference sequence). Trimming stripped 8 bases from V and 4 bases from J, with 26 bases between. CDR3 DNA: TGTGCCGGCCTAGGACAAGGGCCCAGGACACCCTATGGCTACACCTTC. Amino acids: CAGLGQGPRTPYGYTF.

This clone was recorded only once. This chain links TRBV7-2 with TRBJ1-6; D call uncertain. This CDR3 has 13 amino acids. Germline CDR1 reads SGHTA; CDR2 reads FQGNSA. V was pared by 1 base and J by 7 bases, with 5 bases between. CDR3 sequence reads: CASSLGQNSPLHF. DNA of the CDR3: TGTGCCAGCAGCTTAGGTCAGAATTCACCCCTCCACTTT.

The chain couples TRBV6-6 to TRBJ2-5; D not resolved. Trimming stripped 2 bases from V and 5 bases from J, with 3 bases between. CDR1 and CDR2 (germline): MNHNY, SVGAGI (reference sequence). CDR3 size: 11 residues. The CDR3 loop reads CASSYGETQYF. CDR3 nucleotides: TGTGCCAGCAGTTACGGGGAGACCCAGTACTTC.

The rearrangement uses TRBV7-2 and TRBJ2-5, with D possibly TRBD1 on 6 matching bases. The CDR3 has 15 amino acids. Trimming cost V 4 bases and J 5 bases, with 17 bases left between them. CDR1 and CDR2 from the germline V gene are SGHTA and FQGNSA. The CDR3 sequence is CASSYWTGGGETQYF. In DNA, the CDR3 is TGTGCCAGCAGCTACTGGACTGGGGGCGGTGAGACCCAGTACTTC.

The chain uses TRBV29-1 and TRBJ2-2, with a possible D match to TRBD2 (5 bases). CDR3 size: 15 residues. Trimming removed 7 bases at V and 3 bases at J, with 18 bases between. Germline-derived CDR1 and CDR2 are SQVTM and ANQGSEA. The CDR3, as DNA: TGCAGCGCAGAGACTACGACATTGGACACCGGGGAGCTGTTTTTT. It translates to CSAETTTLDTGELFF.

This clone occurred once. J is TRBJ2-5 and V is TRBV6-5; D might be TRBD2 (6 bases). Germline V gene lookup returns CDR1 MNHEY and CDR2 SVGAGI. The V end lost 7 bases, the J end lost 4 bases, and 13 bases lay between the germline ends. The CDR3 totals 13 residues. The CDR3 is CASNAGGGETQYF. CDR3 nucleotides: TGTGCCAGCAACGCCGGGGGTGGAGAGACCCAGTACTTC.